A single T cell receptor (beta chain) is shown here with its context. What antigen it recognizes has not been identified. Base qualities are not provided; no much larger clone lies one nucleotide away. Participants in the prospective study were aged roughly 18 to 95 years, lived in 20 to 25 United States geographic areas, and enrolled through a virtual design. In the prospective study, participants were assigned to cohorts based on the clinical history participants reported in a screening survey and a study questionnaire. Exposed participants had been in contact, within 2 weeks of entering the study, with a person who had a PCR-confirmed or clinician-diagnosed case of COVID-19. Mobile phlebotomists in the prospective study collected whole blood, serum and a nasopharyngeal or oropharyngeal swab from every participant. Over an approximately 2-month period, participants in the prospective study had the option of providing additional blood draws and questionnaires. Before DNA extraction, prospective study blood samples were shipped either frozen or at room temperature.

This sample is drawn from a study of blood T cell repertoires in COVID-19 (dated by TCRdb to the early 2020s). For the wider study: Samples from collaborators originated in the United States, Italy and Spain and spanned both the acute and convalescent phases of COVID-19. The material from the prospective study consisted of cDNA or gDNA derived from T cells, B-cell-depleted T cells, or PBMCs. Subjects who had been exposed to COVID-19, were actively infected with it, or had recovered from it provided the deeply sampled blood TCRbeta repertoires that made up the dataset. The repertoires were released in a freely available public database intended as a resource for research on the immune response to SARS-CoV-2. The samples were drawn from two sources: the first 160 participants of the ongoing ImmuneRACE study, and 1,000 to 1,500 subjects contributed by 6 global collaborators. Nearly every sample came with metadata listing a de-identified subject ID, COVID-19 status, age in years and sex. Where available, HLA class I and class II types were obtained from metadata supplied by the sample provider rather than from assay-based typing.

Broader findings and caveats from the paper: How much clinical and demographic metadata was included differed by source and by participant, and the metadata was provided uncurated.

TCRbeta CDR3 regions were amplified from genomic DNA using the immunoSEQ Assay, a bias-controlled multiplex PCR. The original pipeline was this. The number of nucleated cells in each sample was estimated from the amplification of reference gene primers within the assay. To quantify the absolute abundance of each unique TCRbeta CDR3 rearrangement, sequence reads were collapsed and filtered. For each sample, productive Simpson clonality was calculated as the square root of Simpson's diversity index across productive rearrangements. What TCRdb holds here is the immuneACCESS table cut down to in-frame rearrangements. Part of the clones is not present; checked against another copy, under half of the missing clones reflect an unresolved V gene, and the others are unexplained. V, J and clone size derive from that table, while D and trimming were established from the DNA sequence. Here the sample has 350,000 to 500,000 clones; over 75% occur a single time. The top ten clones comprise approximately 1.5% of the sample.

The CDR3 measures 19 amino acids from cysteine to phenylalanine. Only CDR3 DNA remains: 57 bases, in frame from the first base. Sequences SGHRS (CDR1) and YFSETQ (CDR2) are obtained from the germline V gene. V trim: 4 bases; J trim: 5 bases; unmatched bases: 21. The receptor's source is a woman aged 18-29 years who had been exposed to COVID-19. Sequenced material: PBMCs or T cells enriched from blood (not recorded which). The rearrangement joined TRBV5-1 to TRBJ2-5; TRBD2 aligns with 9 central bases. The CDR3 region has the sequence CASSPAIVAGENRGETQYF. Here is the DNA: TGCGCCAGCAGCCCGGCAATAGTAGCGGGGGAGAACCGAGGGGAGACCCAGTACTTC.